Listed below are T cell receptor beta chains from one sample, sequenced in a study of response to subunit inactivated influenza vaccine. TCRdb ran MiXCR on the RT-PCR reads and lists one entry per CDR3 protein. The sample has 490,000 or so distinct CDR3 sequences; approximately 7.7% are singletons. The starting material was PBMCs from blood, obtained less than 30 months after vaccination. The receptors were sampled from a man in his fifties or sixties who received an inactivated influenza vaccine. Both conserved end residues are part of each CDR3. Each record gives: V gene, D gene, clone size, J gene, CDR3 protein, CDR3 DNA. D genes are given only for firm matches. Only some rows state a clone size, as once, few, many or a class for expanded clones.

V: TRBV3-1
D: .
size: .
J: TRBJ2-2
CDR3: CACSPQGAGTNTGELFF
DNA: TGTGCCTGCAGCCCGCAGGGCGCGGGGACGAACACCGGGGAGCTGTTTTTT

V: TRBV27
D: .
size: few
J: TRBJ2-3
CDR3: CASRLAVTGYNTQYF
DNA: TGTGCCAGCAGGCTAGCGGTGACAGGGTATAATACGCAGTATTTT

V: TRBV27
D: .
size: few
J: TRBJ1-4
CDR3: CASSLALMGGATEKLFF
DNA: TGTGCCAGCAGTTTAGCTCTAATGGGGGGCGCGACTGAAAAACTGTTTTTT

V: TRBV5-5
D: .
size: few
J: TRBJ1-6
CDR3: CASSLEAGRGLSPLHF
DNA: TGTGCCAGCAGCTTGGAGGCGGGTCGAGGGCTTTCACCCCTCCACTTT

V: TRBV15
D: .
size: many
J: TRBJ1-1
CDR3: CATSRDGDPRERAFF
DNA: TGTGCCACCAGCAGAGATGGGGACCCGCGCGAGAGGGCTTTCTTT

V: TRBV5-5
D: TRBD2
size: few
J: TRBJ2-3
CDR3: CASSFSGRAVADTQYF
DNA: TGTGCCAGCAGCTTCAGCGGGAGGGCCGTGGCAGATACGCAGTATTTT

V: TRBV5-1
D: .
size: few
J: TRBJ1-1
CDR3: CASSLAGAGASRYHTEAFF
DNA: TGCGCCAGCAGCTTGGCCGGAGCGGGGGCGAGTAGGTACCACACTGAAGCTTTCTTT

V: TRBV20-1
D: .
size: .
J: TRBJ2-5
CDR3: CSAKETQYF
DNA: TGCAGTGCTAAGGAGACCCAGTACTTC

V: TRBV7-3
D: TRBD2
size: .
J: TRBJ2-1
CDR3: CASSPRLAGRYNEQFF
DNA: TGTGCCAGCAGCCCGCGACTAGCGGGGAGGTACAATGAGCAGTTCTTC

V: TRBV12-3/TRBV12-4
D: TRBD2
size: few
J: TRBJ2-7
CDR3: CASSGTSGAYEQYF
DNA: TGTGCCAGCAGTGGGACTAGCGGGGCCTACGAGCAGTACTTC

V: TRBV7-2
D: .
size: .
J: TRBJ2-1
CDR3: CASSRWVDEQFF
DNA: TGTGCCAGCAGCCGCTGGGTGGATGAGCAGTTCTTC

V: TRBV9
D: .
size: few
J: TRBJ2-3
CDR3: CASSGFEIDTQYF
DNA: TGTGCCAGCAGCGGCTTTGAGATAGATACGCAGTATTTT

V: TRBV12-3/TRBV12-4
D: .
size: .
J: TRBJ1-1
CDR3: CASSATGMNTEAFF
DNA: TGTGCCAGCAGTGCGACGGGGATGAACACTGAAGCTTTCTTT

V: TRBV12-3/TRBV12-4
D: .
size: few
J: TRBJ1-2
CDR3: CASSPRMRDGYTF
DNA: TGTGCCAGCAGTCCCCGCATGCGGGATGGCTACACCTTC

V: TRBV11-2
D: TRBD1
size: .
J: TRBJ2-7
CDR3: CASSEGGRQYF
DNA: TGTGCCAGCAGCGAAGGGGGCAGGCAGTACTTC

V: TRBV5-6
D: .
size: .
J: TRBJ1-1
CDR3: CASSPKTPAGRMVGLDTEAFF
DNA: TGTGCCAGCAGCCCGAAAACCCCGGCAGGGAGAATGGTCGGTTTGGACACTGAAGCTTTCTTT

V: TRBV7-9
D: .
size: few
J: TRBJ1-2
CDR3: CASSLGAAYGYTF
DNA: TGTGCCAGCAGCTTAGGGGCAGCGTATGGCTACACCTTC

V: TRBV5-6
D: .
size: .
J: TRBJ1-1
CDR3: CASSQQGFNTEAFF
DNA: TGTGCCAGCAGTCAACAGGGTTTCAACACTGAAGCTTTCTTT

V: TRBV10-3
D: .
size: many
J: TRBJ2-6
CDR3: CAIQVSSGANVLTF
DNA: TGTGCCATCCAGGTTAGCTCTGGGGCCAACGTCCTGACTTTC

V: TRBV5-1
D: TRBD1
size: few
J: TRBJ2-1
CDR3: CASSLQGVVFDEQFF
DNA: TGCGCCAGCAGCTTACAGGGGGTGGTTTTCGATGAGCAGTTCTTC

V: TRBV7-9
D: .
size: few
J: TRBJ1-3
CDR3: CASSHRLLGPSGNTIYF
DNA: TGTGCCAGCAGCCACCGTTTACTGGGGCCCTCTGGAAACACCATATATTTT

V: TRBV7-2
D: .
size: many
J: TRBJ2-3
CDR3: CASRGQSTDTQYF
DNA: TGTGCCAGCAGAGGACAGAGCACAGATACGCAGTATTTT

V: TRBV27
D: .
size: .
J: TRBJ1-1
CDR3: CASCPGHIATEAFF
DNA: TGTGCCAGCTGCCCGGGACACATCGCCACTGAAGCTTTCTTT

V: TRBV6-1
D: .
size: .
J: TRBJ2-1
CDR3: CASSRYFIAREQFF
DNA: TGTGCCAGCAGCCGCTATTTTATCGCGCGCGAGCAGTTCTTC

V: TRBV11-2
D: TRBD2
size: .
J: TRBJ2-7
CDR3: CASSDRTSGGYEQYF
DNA: TGTGCCAGCAGCGACCGGACTAGCGGGGGCTACGAGCAGTACTTC

V: TRBV5-6
D: TRBD2
size: .
J: TRBJ2-3
CDR3: CASSLPSGRGDTQYF
DNA: TGTGCCAGCAGCTTGCCCAGCGGGAGGGGAGATACGCAGTATTTT

V: TRBV5-1
D: .
size: many
J: TRBJ1-6
CDR3: CASSLGWVANSPLHF
DNA: TGTGCCAGCAGCCTTGGCTGGGTGGCTAATTCACCCCTCCACTTT

V: TRBV6-1
D: TRBD1
size: many
J: TRBJ2-4
CDR3: CASRNRGEWNIQYF
DNA: TGTGCCAGCAGGAACAGGGGAGAATGGAACATTCAGTACTTC

V: TRBV28
D: .
size: many
J: TRBJ1-1
CDR3: CASSGGRTEAFF
DNA: TGTGCCAGCAGTGGGGGGAGGACTGAAGCTTTCTTT

V: TRBV4-2
D: .
size: few
J: TRBJ2-7
CDR3: CASSQEPSTEQYF
DNA: TGTGCCAGCAGCCAAGAGCCCTCCACCGAGCAGTACTTC

V: TRBV5-6
D: TRBD1
size: few
J: TRBJ2-7
CDR3: CASSFRRTGGYEQYF
DNA: TGTGCCAGCAGCTTCCGAAGGACAGGGGGATACGAGCAGTACTTC

V: TRBV2
D: .
size: .
J: TRBJ2-1
CDR3: CASIASRDSRFVRFF
DNA: TGTGCCAGCATTGCTTCCAGGGATTCCCGCTTCGTGCGGTTCTTC

V: TRBV6-2/TRBV6-3
D: .
size: .
J: TRBJ1-1
CDR3: CASSSWEKNTEAFF
DNA: TGTGCCAGCAGTAGTTGGGAGAAGAACACTGAAGCTTTCTTT

V: TRBV4-3
D: TRBD2
size: many
J: TRBJ2-1
CDR3: CASSQAGGSSYNEQFF
DNA: TGCGCCAGCAGCCAAGCGGGAGGGAGCTCCTACAATGAGCAGTTCTTC

V: TRBV11-1
D: TRBD2
size: .
J: TRBJ2-1
CDR3: CASSLATGTSGVYNEQFF
DNA: TGTGCCAGCAGCTTAGCGACAGGGACTAGCGGGGTATACAATGAGCAGTTCTTC

V: TRBV12-3/TRBV12-4
D: TRBD1
size: .
J: TRBJ1-5
CDR3: CASSLSGTVYSNQPQHF
DNA: TGTGCCAGCAGTTTAAGCGGGACAGTTTATAGCAATCAGCCCCAGCATTTT

V: TRBV4-2
D: .
size: many
J: TRBJ1-3
CDR3: CASSQDAHSGNTIYF
DNA: TGTGCCAGCAGCCAAGACGCCCACTCCGGGAACACCATATATTTT

V: TRBV7-2
D: .
size: few
J: TRBJ1-5
CDR3: CASSQGNGNQPQHF
DNA: TGTGCCAGCAGCCAGGGGAACGGAAATCAGCCCCAGCATTTT

V: TRBV7-2
D: TRBD2
size: many
J: TRBJ2-7
CDR3: CASSSSGLAGPYEQYF
DNA: TGTGCCAGCAGCTCCTCGGGACTAGCGGGGCCCTACGAGCAGTACTTC

V: TRBV29-1
D: .
size: many
J: TRBJ2-2
CDR3: CSVARGTGELFF
DNA: TGCAGCGTTGCTAGAGGGACCGGGGAGCTGTTTTTT

V: TRBV3-1
D: TRBD1
size: few
J: TRBJ2-1
CDR3: CASSPRGQGKFF
DNA: TGTGCCAGCAGCCCAAGGGGACAGGGGAAGTTCTTC

V: TRBV12-3/TRBV12-4
D: .
size: .
J: TRBJ2-2
CDR3: CASLYNTGELFF
DNA: TGTGCCAGCCTCTATAACACCGGGGAGCTGTTTTTT

V: TRBV5-1
D: .
size: few
J: TRBJ2-5
CDR3: CASSLMGWGEETQYF
DNA: TGCGCCAGCAGCTTGATGGGATGGGGAGAGGAGACCCAGTACTTC

V: TRBV4-1
D: .
size: .
J: TRBJ2-3
CDR3: CASSLQEGNADTQYF
DNA: TGCGCCAGCAGCCTTCAGGAAGGAAACGCAGATACGCAGTATTTT

V: TRBV20-1
D: .
size: many
J: TRBJ2-1
CDR3: CSARYREHWYNEQFF
DNA: TGCAGTGCTAGGTACAGGGAGCATTGGTACAATGAGCAGTTCTTC

V: TRBV19
D: .
size: .
J: TRBJ2-7
CDR3: CASSTGGLPREQYF
DNA: TGTGCCAGTAGTACCGGAGGGCTCCCGCGGGAGCAGTACTTC

V: TRBV9
D: TRBD2
size: .
J: TRBJ2-3
CDR3: CASGASGAPQDTQYF
DNA: TGTGCCAGTGGGGCTAGCGGGGCCCCCCAAGATACGCAGTATTTT

V: TRBV24-1
D: TRBD2
size: few
J: TRBJ2-2
CDR3: CATSSASGGMADTGELFF
DNA: TGTGCCACCAGTTCGGCTAGCGGGGGGATGGCAGACACCGGGGAGCTGTTTTTT

V: TRBV12-3/TRBV12-4
D: .
size: many
J: TRBJ1-5
CDR3: CASSFRPRGNQPQHF
DNA: TGTGCCAGCAGTTTTAGACCCAGGGGCAATCAGCCCCAGCATTTT